This T cell receptor (beta chain) originates from a study of T cell responses to AZD1222 COVID-19 vaccine (dated by TCRdb to the early 2020s). Concerning the study at large: AZD1222 recipients given second doses at about 4 weeks or at about 12 weeks were pooled, since spike-specific TCR depth and breadth were not found to differ between the two schedules. TCR sequencing was performed for roughly 250 trial participants, of whom 200 to 210 were given two doses of AZD1222 and around 25 were given two doses of MenACWY control vaccine. Enrollment into the trials was organized by age into subgroups of 18-55, 56-69 and 70-plus years, and those subgroups contained approximately 150, 30 and 60 TCR-sequenced participants, respectively. What the research found in general, with its limitations: Reportedly, almost half of the unique spike-specific TCRs recognized epitopes lying outside the regions that are mutated in the B.1.351 and B.1.1.7 variants. The 56-69-year group was small, and its depth increase did not reach significance, likely because of low power. The vaccine-associated CD4 TCRs covered the entire spike protein, and the dominant responses fell in regions 160-218 and 743-854. No day 14 peak-response samples were available, so repertoires were characterized only after the peak T cell response. Conclusions about previously exposed vaccinees are limited, since just a handful of AZD1222 recipients were seropositive for SARS-CoV-2 at baseline. Participants were mostly white British, with more females than males. The authors suggested clonal diversity may have been underestimated. After two AZD1222 doses, spike-specific TCR breadth and depth were significantly higher than at day 0 and than in MenACWY recipients.

In the case of this clone: Its antigen remains unidentified. The sample holds no much larger clone one base away, and base qualities are not on file.

The CDR3 regions of human TCRbeta chains were subjected to immunosequencing. The original methods were these. Repertoire TCRs were matched against a reference library of SARS-CoV-2-specific TCRs generated with the MIRA antigen-specificity platform. Breadth was defined as the fraction of unique TCRs that were SARS-CoV-2-associated. Depth was defined as the fraction of total T cells that were SARS-CoV-2-associated. Using the MIRA data, every spike-specific TCR was mapped to the spike region that the TCR reacted to and assigned to either a CD4 or a CD8 class. Log10-transformed breadth and depth values were compared by one-way ANOVA with Sidak's multiple comparisons tests. TCRdb limited this immuneACCESS table to in-frame rearrangements with V and J called. A share of clones is missing; checked studies link under half to unresolved V genes, and the rest is unexplained. V and J calls plus clone size are reproduced from that table; the DNA served to infer D and trimming. The sample includes about 130,000 clones, with around 90% observed a single time. The ten largest clones represent 4% to 5% of the sample.

CDR1 and CDR2 are drawn from the germline V gene: LGHNA, YNFKEQ. Reading from cysteine to phenylalanine, the CDR3 counts 17 amino acids. Of all the DNA, just the CDR3 is kept, 51 bases in frame from base 1. Deletion took 3 bases off V and 0 bases off J, with a span of 12 bases between the germline ends. Explained via the paper, the time point label denotes: baseline before first vaccination. Samples from vaccinated people were obtained from the UK trials COV001 and COV002, which included a single-blind randomized controlled phase 2/3 trial of AZD1222 (ChAdOx1 nCoV-19) in healthy adults. For TCRbeta chain sequencing, PBMC samples from trial participants were taken at day 0 and at day 28 after the second dose.

The specimen was peripheral blood, collected on day 0 of AZD1222 vaccination. In this chain, TRBV4-2 is recombined with TRBJ1-6, with an unclear D gene assignment. This TCR came from an adult in good health. The nucleotide sequence reads TGTGCCAGCAGCCAGAGGGCGGAGAGCTCCTATAATTCACCCCTCCACTTT. Its translation reads: CASSQRAESSYNSPLHF.